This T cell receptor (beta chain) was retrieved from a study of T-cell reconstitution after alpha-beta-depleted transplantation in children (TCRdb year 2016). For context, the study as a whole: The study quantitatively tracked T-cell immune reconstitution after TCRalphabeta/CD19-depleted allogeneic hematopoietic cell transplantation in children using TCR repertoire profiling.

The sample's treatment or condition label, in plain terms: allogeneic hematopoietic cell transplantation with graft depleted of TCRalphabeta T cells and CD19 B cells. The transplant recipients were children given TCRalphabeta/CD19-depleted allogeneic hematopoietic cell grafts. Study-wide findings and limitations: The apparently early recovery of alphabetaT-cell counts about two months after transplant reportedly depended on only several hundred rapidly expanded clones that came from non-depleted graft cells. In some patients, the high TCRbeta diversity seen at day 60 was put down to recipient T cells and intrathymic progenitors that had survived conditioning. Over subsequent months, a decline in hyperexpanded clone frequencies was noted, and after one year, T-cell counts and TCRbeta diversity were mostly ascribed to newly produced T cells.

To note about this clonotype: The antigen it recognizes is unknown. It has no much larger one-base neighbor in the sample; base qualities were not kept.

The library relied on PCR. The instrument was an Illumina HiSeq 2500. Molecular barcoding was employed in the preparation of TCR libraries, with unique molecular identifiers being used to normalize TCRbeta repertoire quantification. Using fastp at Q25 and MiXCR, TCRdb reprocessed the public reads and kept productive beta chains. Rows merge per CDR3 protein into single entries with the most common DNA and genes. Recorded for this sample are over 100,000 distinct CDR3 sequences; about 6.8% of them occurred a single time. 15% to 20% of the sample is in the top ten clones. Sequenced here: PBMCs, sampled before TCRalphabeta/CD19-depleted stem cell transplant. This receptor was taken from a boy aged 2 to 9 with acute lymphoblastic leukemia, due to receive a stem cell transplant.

The CDR3 is CASSSPTESSGYTF. The DNA sequence follows: TGTGCCAGTAGTAGTCCCACCGAGTCGTCCGGCTACACCTTC. The rearrangement combines TRBV19 with TRBJ1-2, with no confidently assigned D gene. V loses 4 bases, J loses 8 bases, and the germline ends lie 17 bases apart. The CDR3 starts with the cysteine, ends with the phenylalanine, and has 14 residues. Only CDR3 DNA is held: 42 bases, read in frame from base 1. The germline V gene (reference sequence) gives CDR1 as LNHDA and CDR2 as SQIVND.